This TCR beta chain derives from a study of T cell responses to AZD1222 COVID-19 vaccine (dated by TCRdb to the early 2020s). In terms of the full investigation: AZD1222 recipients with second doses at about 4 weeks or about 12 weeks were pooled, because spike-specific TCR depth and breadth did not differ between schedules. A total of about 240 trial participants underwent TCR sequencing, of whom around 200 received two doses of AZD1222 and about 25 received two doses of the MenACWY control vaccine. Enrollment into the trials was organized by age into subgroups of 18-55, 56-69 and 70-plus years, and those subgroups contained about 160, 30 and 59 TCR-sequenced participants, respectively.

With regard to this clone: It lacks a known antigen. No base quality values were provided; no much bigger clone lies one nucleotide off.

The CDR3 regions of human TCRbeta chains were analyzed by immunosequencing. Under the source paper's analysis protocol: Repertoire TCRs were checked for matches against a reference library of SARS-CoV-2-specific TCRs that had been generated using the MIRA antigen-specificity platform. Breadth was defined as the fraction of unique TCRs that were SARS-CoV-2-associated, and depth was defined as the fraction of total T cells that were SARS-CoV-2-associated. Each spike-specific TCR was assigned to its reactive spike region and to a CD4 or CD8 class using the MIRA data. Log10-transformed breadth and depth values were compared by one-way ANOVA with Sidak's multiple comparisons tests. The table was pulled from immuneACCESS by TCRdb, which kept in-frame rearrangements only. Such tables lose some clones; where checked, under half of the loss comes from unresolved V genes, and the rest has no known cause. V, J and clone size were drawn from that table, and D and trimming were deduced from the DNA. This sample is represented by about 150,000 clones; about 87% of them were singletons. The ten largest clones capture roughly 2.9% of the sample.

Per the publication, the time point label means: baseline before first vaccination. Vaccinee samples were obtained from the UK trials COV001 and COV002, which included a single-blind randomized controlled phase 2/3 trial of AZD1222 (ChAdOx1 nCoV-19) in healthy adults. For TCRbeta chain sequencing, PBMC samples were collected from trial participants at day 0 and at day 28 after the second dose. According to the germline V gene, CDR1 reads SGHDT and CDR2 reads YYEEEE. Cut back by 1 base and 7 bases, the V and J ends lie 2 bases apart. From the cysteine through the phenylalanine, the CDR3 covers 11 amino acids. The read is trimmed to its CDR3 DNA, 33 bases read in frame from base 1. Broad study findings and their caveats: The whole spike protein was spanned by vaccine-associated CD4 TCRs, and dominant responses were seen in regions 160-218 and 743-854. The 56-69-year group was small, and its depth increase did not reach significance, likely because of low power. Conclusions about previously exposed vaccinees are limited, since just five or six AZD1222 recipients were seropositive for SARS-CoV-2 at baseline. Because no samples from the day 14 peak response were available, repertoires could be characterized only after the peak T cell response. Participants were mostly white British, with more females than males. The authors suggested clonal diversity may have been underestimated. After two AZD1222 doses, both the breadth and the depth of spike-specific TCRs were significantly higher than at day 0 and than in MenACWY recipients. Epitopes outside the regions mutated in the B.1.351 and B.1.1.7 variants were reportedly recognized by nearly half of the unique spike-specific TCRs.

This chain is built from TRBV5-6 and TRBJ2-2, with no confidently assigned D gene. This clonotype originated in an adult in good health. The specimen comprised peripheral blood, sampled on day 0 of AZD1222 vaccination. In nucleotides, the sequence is TGTGCCAGCAGCTTGAGCGGGGAGCTGTTTTTT. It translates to CASSLSGELFF.